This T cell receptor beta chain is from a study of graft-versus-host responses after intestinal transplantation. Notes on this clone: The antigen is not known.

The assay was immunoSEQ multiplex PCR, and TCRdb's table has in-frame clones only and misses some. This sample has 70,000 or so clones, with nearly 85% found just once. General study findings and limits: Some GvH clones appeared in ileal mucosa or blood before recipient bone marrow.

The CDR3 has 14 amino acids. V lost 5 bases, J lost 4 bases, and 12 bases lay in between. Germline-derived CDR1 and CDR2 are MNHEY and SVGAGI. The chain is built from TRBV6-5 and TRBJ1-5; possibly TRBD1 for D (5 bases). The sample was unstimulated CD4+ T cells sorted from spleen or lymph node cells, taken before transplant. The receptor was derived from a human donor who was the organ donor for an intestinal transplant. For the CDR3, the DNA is TGTGCCAGCAGTACCCAGGGATGGAATCAGCCCCAGCATTTT. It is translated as CASSTQGWNQPQHF.